The rows below give T cell receptor beta chains drawn from one sample of a study of blood T cell repertoires in COVID-19. Clones were read by immunoSEQ multiplex PCR, and TCRdb kept only the in-frame ones, dropping some. The table includes more than 200,000 clones, more than 85% detected once. The sequenced material came from PBMCs or T cells enriched from blood (not recorded which). These receptors were taken from a woman between 25 and 40 years old who had recovered from COVID-19. Each CDR3 is given with its conserved first and last residue. The D gene is left open where the match is weak. Clone size is stated in some rows and not others, as once, few, many or a class when expanded.

18	TRBV25-1	TRBJ1-2	TRBD1	.	TGTGCCAGCAGTGATCAGCGGGACAGGGGGTATAGTCGCTATGGCTACACCTTC	CASSDQRDRGYSRYGYTF
16	TRBV4-1	TRBJ1-6	TRBD1	.	TGCGCCAGCAGCCTTCGGGACAGGGCTGAAAATTCACCCCTCCACTTT	CASSLRDRAENSPLHF
13	TRBV30	TRBJ2-7	.	.	TGTGCCTGGAGTGTAAGGACTACCTACGAGCAGTACTTC	CAWSVRTTYEQYF
11	TRBV19	TRBJ1-2	.	.	TGTGCCAGTAGTATCGGACTAGGCTACACCTTC	CASSIGLGYTF
15	TRBV7-6	TRBJ2-1	TRBD2	once	TGTGCCAGCAGCTTAATAGCGGGAGGCCGCAATGAGCAGTTCTTC	CASSLIAGGRNEQFF
17	TRBV4-2	TRBJ1-3	TRBD1	.	TGTGCCAGCAGCCAAGTGGGACAGGCGTCCTCTGGAAACACCATATATTTT	CASSQVGQASSGNTIYF
15	TRBV4-3	TRBJ2-7	.	.	TGCGCCAGCAGCCGCAAAGTAGGCGGGGCCGGCGAGCAGTACTTC	CASSRKVGGAGEQYF
16	TRBV24-1	TRBJ2-5	TRBD1	.	TGTGCCACCAGTGATTTGCGAACAGGGGGACAAGAGACCCAGTACTTC	CATSDLRTGGQETQYF
13	TRBV19	TRBJ1-2	.	.	TGTGCCAGTAGTTCCCGACAGGTCTATGGCTACACCTTC	CASSSRQVYGYTF
16	TRBV7-2	TRBJ2-5	TRBD2	few	TGTGCCAGCAGCTTACACCCCGGGACTAGTCAAGAGACCCAGTACTTC	CASSLHPGTSQETQYF
11	TRBV20-1	TRBJ2-7	.	.	TGCAGTGCGGAACTAGATCCTACGCAGTACTTC	CSAELDPTQYF
14	TRBV18	TRBJ1-1	.	.	TGTGCCAGCTCACCAGGAGGCCTGAACACTGAAGCTTTCTTT	CASSPGGLNTEAFF
16	TRBV5-8	TRBJ1-6	TRBD1	.	TGTGCCAGCAGCCCTCGCGTGGGACAGGGGTATGCGGCCCTCCACTTT	CASSPRVGQGYAALHF
13	TRBV18	TRBJ1-5	.	.	TGTGCCAGCTCAGGGCGCAGCAATCAGCCCCAGCATTTT	CASSGRSNQPQHF
15	TRBV19	TRBJ2-3	TRBD2	once	TGTGCCAGTAGTACCACTAGCGGCAGCACAGATACGCAGTATTTT	CASSTTSGSTDTQYF
14	TRBV9	TRBJ1-1	.	.	TGTGCCAGCAGCCCGCGGGGAGGGAACACTGAAGCTTTCTTT	CASSPRGGNTEAFF
15	TRBV9	TRBJ2-3	TRBD1	once	TGTGCCAGCAGCCCCCGGACAGGTTTGGCAGATACGCAGTATTTT	CASSPRTGLADTQYF
16	TRBV2	TRBJ2-2	TRBD1	many	TGTGCCAGCAGCCTGTCCGGGACAGGGGTGGCCGGGGAGCTGTTTTTT	CASSLSGTGVAGELFF
13	TRBV5-1	TRBJ1-2	.	.	TGCGCCAGCAGCTTAGACAGCACCTATGGCTACACCTTC	CASSLDSTYGYTF
19	TRBV4-1	TRBJ1-6	.	.	TGCGCCAGCAGTCCTACCGGGACTCACAAAAGCTCCTATAATTCACCCCTCCACTTT	CASSPTGTHKSSYNSPLHF
12	TRBV14	TRBJ2-3	.	.	TGTGCCAGCAGCCGCGTCACAGATACGCAGTATTTT	CASSRVTDTQYF
18	TRBV10-3	TRBJ2-5	TRBD2	many	TGTGCCATCAGTGACGACACTCGGACTAGCGGTTCCTCAGAGACCCAGTACTTC	CAISDDTRTSGSSETQYF
15	TRBV10-3	TRBJ2-7	TRBD1	.	TGTGCCATCAGTGGGGGGGACAGGAGGAACTACGAGCAGTACTTC	CAISGGDRRNYEQYF
15	TRBV4-3	TRBJ1-4	.	few	TGCGCCAGCAGCCGCCTAGGCGGGACTAAGGAAAAACTGTTTTTT	CASSRLGGTKEKLFF
16	TRBV7-2	TRBJ1-1	TRBD1	.	TGTGCCAGCAGCCCACAGACAGGGGGCTGGAACACTGAAGCTTTCTTT	CASSPQTGGWNTEAFF
15	TRBV28	TRBJ2-5	TRBD1	.	TGTGCCAGCAGTTTGTTCAGGGGGCTCGGAGAGACCCAGTACTTC	CASSLFRGLGETQYF
15	TRBV9	TRBJ2-3	TRBD2	.	TGTGCCAGCAGCGTAAGTCCGGGAGGAGAAGATACGCAGTATTTT	CASSVSPGGEDTQYF
13	TRBV20-1	TRBJ2-7	.	.	TGCAGTGCTAGTGAGTCCGCCAGGGCCGAGCAGTACTTC	CSASESARAEQYF
14	TRBV11-2	TRBJ2-1	.	.	TGTGCCAGCAGCTCGACGGGACTTTACAATGAGCAGTTCTTC	CASSSTGLYNEQFF
16	TRBV7-9	TRBJ2-1	.	.	TGTGCCAGCAGGTCCAACTCCATCGATCCTTACAATGAGCAGTTCTTC	CASRSNSIDPYNEQFF
17	TRBV7-6	TRBJ1-1	.	.	TGTGCCAGCAGCTTAGCTTCTAGCAGGAACCCCTACACTGAAGCTTTCTTT	CASSLASSRNPYTEAFF
12	TRBV3-1/TRBV3-2	TRBJ2-5	.	.	TGTGCCAGCAGCCAGCGACAAGAGACCCAGTACTTC	CASSQRQETQYF
15	TRBV28	TRBJ1-6	.	few	TGTGCCAGCAGATACTCCCGGGGTGGAAATTCACCCCTCCACTTT	CASRYSRGGNSPLHF
15	TRBV2	TRBJ1-5	TRBD1	.	TGTGCCAGCAGTTTCGCGCCGGGACAGTCCCGGCCCCAGCATTTT	CASSFAPGQSRPQHF
15	TRBV7-2	TRBJ2-3	TRBD1	.	TGTGCCAGCAGCTTTACAGGGGGATACACAGATACGCAGTATTTT	CASSFTGGYTDTQYF
19	TRBV7-9	TRBJ2-5	TRBD2	.	TGTGCCAGCAGCCAACCACGACTAGCGGGAGGCTGGGGTGGCGAGACCCAGTACTTC	CASSQPRLAGGWGGETQYF